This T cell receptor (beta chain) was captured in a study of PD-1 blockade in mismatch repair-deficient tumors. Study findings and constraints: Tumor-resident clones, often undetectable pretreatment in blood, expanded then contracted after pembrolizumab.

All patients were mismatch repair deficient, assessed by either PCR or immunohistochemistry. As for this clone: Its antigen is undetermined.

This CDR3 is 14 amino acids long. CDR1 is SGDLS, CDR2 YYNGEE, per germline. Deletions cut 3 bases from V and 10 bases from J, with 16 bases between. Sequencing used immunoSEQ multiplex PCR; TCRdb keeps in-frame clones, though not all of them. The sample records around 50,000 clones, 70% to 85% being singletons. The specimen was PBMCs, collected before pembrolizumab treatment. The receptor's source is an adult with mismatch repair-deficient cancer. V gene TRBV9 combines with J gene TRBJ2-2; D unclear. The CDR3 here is CASSGLGDHQELFF. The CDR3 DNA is TGTGCCAGCAGCGGGCTTGGGGATCACCAGGAGCTGTTTTTT.